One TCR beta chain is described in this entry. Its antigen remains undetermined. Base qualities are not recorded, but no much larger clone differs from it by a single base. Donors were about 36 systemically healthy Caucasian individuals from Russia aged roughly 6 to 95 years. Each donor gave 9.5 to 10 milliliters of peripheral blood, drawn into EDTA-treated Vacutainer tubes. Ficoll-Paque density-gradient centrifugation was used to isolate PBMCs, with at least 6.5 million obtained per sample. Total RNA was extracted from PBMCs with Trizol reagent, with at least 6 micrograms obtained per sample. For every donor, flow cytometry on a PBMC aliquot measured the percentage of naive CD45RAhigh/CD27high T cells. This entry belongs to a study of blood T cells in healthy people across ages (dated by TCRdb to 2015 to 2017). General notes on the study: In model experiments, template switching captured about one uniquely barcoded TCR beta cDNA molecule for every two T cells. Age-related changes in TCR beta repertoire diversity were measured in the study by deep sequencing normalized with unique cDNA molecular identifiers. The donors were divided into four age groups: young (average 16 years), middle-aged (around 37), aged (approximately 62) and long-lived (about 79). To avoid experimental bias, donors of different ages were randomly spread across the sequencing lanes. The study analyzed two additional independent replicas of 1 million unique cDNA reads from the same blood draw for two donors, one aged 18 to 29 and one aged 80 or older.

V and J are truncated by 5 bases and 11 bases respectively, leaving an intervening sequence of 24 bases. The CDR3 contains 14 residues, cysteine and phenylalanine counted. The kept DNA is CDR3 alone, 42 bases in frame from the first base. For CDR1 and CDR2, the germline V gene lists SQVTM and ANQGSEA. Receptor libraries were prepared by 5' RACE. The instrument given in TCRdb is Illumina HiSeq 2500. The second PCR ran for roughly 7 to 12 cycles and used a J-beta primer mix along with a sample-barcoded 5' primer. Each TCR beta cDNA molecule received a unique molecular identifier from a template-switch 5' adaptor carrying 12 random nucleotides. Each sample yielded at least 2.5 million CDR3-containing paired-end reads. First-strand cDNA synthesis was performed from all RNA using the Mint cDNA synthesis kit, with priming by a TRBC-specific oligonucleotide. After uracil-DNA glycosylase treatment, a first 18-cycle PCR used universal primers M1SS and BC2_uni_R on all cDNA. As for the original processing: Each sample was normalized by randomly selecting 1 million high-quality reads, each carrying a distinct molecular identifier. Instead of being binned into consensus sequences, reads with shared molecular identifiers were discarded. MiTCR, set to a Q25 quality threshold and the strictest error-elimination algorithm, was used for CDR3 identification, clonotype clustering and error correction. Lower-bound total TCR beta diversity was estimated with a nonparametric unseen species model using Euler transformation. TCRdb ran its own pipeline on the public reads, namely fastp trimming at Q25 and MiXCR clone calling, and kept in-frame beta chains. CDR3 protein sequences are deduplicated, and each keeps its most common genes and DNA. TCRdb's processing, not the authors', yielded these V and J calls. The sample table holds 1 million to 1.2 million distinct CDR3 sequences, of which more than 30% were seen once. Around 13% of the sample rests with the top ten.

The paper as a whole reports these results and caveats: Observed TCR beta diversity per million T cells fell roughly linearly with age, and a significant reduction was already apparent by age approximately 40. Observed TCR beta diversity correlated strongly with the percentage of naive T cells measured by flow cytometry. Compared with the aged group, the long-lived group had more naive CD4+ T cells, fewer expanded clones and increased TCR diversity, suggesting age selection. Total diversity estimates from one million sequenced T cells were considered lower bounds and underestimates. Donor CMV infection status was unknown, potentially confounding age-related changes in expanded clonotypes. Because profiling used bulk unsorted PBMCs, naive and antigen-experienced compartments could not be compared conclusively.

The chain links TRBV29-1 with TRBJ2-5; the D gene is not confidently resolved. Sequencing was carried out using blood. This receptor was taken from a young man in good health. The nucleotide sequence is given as TGCAGCGTTTTTTGGGGAACCCGGATGGGTGAGCAGTACTTC. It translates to CSVFWGTRMGEQYF.